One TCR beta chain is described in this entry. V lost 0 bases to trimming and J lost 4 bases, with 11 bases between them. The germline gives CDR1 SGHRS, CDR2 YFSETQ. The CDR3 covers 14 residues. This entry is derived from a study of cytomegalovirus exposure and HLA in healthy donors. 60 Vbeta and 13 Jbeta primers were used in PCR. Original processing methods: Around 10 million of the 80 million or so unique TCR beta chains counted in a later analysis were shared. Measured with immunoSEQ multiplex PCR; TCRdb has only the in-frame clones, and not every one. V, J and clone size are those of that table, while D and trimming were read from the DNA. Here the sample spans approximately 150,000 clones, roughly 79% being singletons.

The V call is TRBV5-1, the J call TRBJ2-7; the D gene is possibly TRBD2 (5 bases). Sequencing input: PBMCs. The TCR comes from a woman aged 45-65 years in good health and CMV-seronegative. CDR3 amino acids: CASSLAAGPYEQYF. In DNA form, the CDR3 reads TGCGCCAGCAGCTTGGCCGCGGGTCCGTACGAGCAGTACTTC.